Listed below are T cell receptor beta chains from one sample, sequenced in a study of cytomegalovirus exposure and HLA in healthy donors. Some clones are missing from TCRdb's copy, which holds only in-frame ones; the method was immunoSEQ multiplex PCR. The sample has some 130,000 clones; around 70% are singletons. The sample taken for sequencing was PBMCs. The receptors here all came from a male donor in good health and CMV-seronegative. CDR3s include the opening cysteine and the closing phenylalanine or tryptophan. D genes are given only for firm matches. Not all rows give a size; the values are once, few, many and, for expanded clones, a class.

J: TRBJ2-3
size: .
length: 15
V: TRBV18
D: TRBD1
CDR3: CASSPTGGSRDTQYF
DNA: TGTGCCAGCTCACCAACAGGGGGAAGTAGGGATACGCAGTATTTT

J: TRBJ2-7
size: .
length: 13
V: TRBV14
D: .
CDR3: CASSQVAAYEQYF
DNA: TGTGCCAGCAGCCAAGTTGCAGCCTACGAGCAGTACTTC

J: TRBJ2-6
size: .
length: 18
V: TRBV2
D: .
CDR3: CASSHNYEPGSGANVLTF
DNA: TGTGCCAGCAGCCATAATTATGAACCAGGGTCTGGGGCCAACGTCCTGACTTTC

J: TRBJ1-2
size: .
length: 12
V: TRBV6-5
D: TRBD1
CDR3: CASRGQGSGYTF
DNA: TGTGCCAGCAGGGGACAGGGGAGTGGCTACACCTTC

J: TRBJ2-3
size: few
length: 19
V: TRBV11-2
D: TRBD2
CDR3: CASSLVTLAGGAGSDTQYF
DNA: TGTGCCAGCAGCTTAGTAACGCTAGCGGGAGGTGCGGGATCCGATACGCAGTATTTT

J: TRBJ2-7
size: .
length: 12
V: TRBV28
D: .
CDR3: CASSLSDLGQYF
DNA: TGTGCCAGCAGTTTATCGGACTTGGGGCAGTACTTC

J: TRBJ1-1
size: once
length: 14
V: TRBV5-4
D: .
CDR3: CASSLAGGRTEAFF
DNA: TGTGCCAGCAGCTTGGCCGGGGGGAGGACTGAAGCTTTCTTT

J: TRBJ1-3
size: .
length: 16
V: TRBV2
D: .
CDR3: CASTQPSTGKGNTIYF
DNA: TGTGCCAGCACTCAACCCTCGACAGGCAAGGGAAACACCATATATTTT

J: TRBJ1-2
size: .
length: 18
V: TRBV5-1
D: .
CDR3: CASSLGPVLPGENYGYTF
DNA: TGCGCCAGCAGCTTGGGACCGGTCTTGCCAGGGGAGAACTATGGCTACACCTTC

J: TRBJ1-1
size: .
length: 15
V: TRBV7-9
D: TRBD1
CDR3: CSSSYMTLTGAEAFF
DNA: TGTTCCAGCAGTTATATGACTCTGACAGGGGCAGAAGCTTTCTTT

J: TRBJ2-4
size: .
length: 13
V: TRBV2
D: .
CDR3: CATARPLENIQYF
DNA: TGTGCCACTGCGCGTCCGTTGGAGAACATTCAGTACTTC

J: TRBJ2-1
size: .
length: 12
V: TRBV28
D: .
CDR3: CASSSGLNEQFF
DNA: TGTGCCAGCAGTTCCGGGTTGAATGAGCAGTTCTTC

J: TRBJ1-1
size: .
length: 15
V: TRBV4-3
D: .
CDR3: CASSPRGNVPTEAFF
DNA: TGCGCCAGCAGCCCAAGGGGGAACGTCCCCACTGAAGCTTTCTTT

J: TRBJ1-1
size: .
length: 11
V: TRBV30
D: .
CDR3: CAWRGGTEAFF
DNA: TGTGCCTGGAGGGGGGGGACTGAAGCTTTCTTT

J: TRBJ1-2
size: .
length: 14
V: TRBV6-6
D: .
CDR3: CASRRPGRDYGYTF
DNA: TGTGCCAGCAGACGACCGGGGAGGGACTATGGCTACACCTTC

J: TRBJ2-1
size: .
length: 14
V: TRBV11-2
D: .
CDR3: CASSLGGGAREQFF
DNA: TGTGCCAGCAGCTTAGGGGGCGGGGCACGGGAGCAGTTCTTC

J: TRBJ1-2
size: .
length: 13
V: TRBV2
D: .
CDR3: CASSVRGLGGYTF
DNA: TGTGCCAGCAGTGTAAGGGGACTCGGTGGCTACACCTTC

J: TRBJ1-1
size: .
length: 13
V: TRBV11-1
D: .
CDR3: CASSLTRNTEAFF
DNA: TGTGCCAGCAGCTTAACCAGGAACACTGAAGCTTTCTTT

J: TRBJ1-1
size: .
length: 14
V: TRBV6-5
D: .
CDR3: CASSRHPRNTEAFF
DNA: TGTGCCAGCAGTAGACACCCCAGGAACACTGAAGCTTTCTTT

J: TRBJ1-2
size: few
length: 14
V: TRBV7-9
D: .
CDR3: CASSLVALQGGYTF
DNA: TGTGCCAGCAGCTTAGTAGCCTTACAAGGTGGCTACACCTTC

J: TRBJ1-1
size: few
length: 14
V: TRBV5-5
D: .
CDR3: CASSRERVNTEAFF
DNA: TGTGCCAGCAGCCGAGAGCGGGTCAACACTGAAGCTTTCTTT

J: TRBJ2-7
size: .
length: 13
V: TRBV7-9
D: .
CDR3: CSSSAETDYEQYF
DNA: TGTTCCAGCAGCGCCGAGACAGACTACGAGCAGTACTTC

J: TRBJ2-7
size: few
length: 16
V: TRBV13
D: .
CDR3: CASSSRRATPSYEQYF
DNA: TGTGCCAGCAGCTCCCGGAGAGCAACACCCTCCTACGAGCAGTACTTC

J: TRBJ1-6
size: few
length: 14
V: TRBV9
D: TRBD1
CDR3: CASSVARDRGSLHF
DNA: TGTGCCAGCAGCGTAGCCCGGGACAGGGGTTCCCTCCACTTT

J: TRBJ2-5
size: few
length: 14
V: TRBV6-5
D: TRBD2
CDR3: CASSYGGGATAQYF
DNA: TGTGCCAGCAGTTACGGCGGGGGGGCCACGGCCCAGTACTTC

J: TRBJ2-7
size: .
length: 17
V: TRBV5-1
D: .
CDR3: CASSLVPGTLSSYEQYF
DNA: TGCGCCAGCAGCTTGGTGCCAGGGACATTGAGCTCCTACGAGCAGTACTTC

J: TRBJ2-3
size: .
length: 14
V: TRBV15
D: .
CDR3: CATSFEGLTDTQYF
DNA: TGTGCCACCAGCTTCGAGGGCCTCACAGATACGCAGTATTTT

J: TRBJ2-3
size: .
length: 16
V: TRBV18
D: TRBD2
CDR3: CASSPPGLAGTDTQYF
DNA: TGTGCCAGCTCACCACCCGGACTAGCGGGCACAGATACGCAGTATTTT

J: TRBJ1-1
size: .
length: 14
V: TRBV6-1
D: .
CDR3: CASSENGANTEAFF
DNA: TGTGCCAGCAGTGAAAATGGGGCTAACACTGAAGCTTTCTTT

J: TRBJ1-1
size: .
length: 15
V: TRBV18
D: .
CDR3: CASSRWDTSRTEAFF
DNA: TGTGCCAGCTCACGGTGGGACACCTCGAGAACTGAAGCTTTCTTT

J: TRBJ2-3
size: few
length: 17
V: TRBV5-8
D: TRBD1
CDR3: CASSYQRTGLATDTQYF
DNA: TGTGCCAGCAGCTATCAGAGGACAGGGTTGGCCACAGATACGCAGTATTTT

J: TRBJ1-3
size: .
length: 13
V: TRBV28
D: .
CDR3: CASSLDRGNTIYF
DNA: TGTGCCAGCAGTTTAGACAGGGGAAACACCATATATTTT

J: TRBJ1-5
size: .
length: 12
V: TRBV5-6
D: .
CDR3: CASSQGLQPQHF
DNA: TGTGCCAGCAGCCAGGGACTTCAGCCCCAGCATTTT

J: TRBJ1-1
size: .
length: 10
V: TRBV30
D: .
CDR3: CAWVRQRAFF
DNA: TGTGCCTGGGTCCGACAGAGGGCTTTCTTT

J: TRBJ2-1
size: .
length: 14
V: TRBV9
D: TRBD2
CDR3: CASSGLAGYNEQFF
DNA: TGTGCCAGCAGTGGACTAGCGGGTTACAATGAGCAGTTCTTC

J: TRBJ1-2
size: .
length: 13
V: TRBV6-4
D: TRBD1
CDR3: CASRAGTGVGYTF
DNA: TGTGCCAGCAGGGCCGGGACAGGGGTTGGCTACACCTTC

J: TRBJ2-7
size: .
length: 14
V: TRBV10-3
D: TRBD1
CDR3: CAISLQGAAGEQYF
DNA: TGTGCCATCAGTTTACAGGGGGCCGCGGGGGAGCAGTACTTC

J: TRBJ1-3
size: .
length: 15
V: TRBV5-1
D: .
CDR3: CASSLYASSGNTIYF
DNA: TGCGCCAGCAGCTTGTACGCGAGCTCTGGAAACACCATATATTTT

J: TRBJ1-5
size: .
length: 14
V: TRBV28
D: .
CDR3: CASSLTGRGQPQHF
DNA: TGTGCCAGCAGTTTAACGGGTAGAGGTCAGCCCCAGCATTTT

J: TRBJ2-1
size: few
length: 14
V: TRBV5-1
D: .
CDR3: CASSLINTYNEQFF
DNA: TGCGCCAGCAGCTTGATTAACACCTACAATGAGCAGTTCTTC

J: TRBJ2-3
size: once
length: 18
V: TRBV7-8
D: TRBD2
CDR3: CASSERTGLAGRSDTQYF
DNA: TGTGCCAGCAGCGAGAGGACCGGACTAGCGGGGAGGTCAGATACGCAGTATTTT

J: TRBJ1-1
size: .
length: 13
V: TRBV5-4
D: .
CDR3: CASSHVQNTEAFF
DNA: TGTGCCAGCAGCCATGTACAGAACACTGAAGCTTTCTTT

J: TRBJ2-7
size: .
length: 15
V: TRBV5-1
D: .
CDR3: CASSWPQVRTYEQYF
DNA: TGCGCCAGCAGCTGGCCCCAGGTCCGGACCTACGAGCAGTACTTC

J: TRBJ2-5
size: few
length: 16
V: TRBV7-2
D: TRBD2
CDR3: CASSLVLAGGLETQYF
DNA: TGTGCCAGCAGCTTAGTCCTAGCGGGAGGGCTGGAGACCCAGTACTTC

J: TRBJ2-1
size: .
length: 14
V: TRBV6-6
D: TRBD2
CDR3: CASTGQAGSNEQFF
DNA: TGTGCCAGCACGGGGCAAGCGGGGTCCAATGAGCAGTTCTTC